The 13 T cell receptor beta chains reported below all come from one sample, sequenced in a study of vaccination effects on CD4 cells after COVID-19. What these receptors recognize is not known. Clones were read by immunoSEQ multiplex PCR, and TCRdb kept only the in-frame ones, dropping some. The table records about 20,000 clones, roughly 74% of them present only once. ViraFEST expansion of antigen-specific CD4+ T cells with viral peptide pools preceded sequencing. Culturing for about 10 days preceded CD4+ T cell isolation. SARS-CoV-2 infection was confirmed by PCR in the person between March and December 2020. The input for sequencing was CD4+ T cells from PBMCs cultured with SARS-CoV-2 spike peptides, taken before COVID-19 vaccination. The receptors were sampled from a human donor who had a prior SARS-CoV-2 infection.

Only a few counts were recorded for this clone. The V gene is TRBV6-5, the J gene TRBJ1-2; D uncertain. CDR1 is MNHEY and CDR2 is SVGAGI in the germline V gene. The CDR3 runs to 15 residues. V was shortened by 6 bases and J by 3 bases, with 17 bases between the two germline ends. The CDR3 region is CASSHGRPVDYGYTF. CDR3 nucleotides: TGTGCCAGCAGCCACGGCCGTCCCGTCGACTATGGCTACACCTTC.

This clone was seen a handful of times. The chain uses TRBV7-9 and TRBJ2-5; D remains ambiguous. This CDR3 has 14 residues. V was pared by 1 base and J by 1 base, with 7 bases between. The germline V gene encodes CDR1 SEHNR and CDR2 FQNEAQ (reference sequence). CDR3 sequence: CASSLGYSQETQYF. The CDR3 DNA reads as TGTGCCAGCAGCTTAGGTTACTCCCAAGAGACCCAGTACTTC.

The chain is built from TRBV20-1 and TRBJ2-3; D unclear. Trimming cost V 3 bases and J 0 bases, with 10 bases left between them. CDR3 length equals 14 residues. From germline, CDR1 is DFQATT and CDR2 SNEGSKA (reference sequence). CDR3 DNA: TGCAGTGCTAGTCGACCCCTTAGCACAGATACGCAGTATTTT. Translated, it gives CSASRPLSTDTQYF.

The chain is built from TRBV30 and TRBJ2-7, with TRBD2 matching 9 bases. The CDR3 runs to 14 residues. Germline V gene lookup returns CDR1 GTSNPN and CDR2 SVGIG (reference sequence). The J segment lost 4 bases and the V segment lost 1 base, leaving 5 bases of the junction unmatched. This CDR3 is CAWSGKRGDYEQYF. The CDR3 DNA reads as TGTGCCTGGAGTGGCAAGCGGGGGGATTACGAGCAGTACTTC.

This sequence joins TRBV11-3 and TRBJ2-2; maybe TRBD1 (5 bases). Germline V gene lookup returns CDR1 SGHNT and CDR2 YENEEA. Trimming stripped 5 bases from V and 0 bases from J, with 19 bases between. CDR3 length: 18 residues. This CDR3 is CASSAESGIPPNTGELFF. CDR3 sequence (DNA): TGTGCCAGCAGCGCAGAGTCAGGGATTCCCCCGAACACCGGGGAGCTGTTTTTT.

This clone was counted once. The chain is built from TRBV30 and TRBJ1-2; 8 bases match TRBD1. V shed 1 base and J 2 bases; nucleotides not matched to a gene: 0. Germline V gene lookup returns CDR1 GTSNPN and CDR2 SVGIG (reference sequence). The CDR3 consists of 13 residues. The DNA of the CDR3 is TGTGCCTGGAGTGGACAGGGGAACTATGGCTACACCTTC. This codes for CAWSGQGNYGYTF.

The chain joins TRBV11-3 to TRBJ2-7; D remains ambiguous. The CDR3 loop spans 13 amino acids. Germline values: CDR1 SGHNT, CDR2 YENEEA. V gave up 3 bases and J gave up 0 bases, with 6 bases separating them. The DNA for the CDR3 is TGTGCCAGCAGCTTCGGCAGCTCCTACGAGCAGTACTTC. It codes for CASSFGSSYEQYF.

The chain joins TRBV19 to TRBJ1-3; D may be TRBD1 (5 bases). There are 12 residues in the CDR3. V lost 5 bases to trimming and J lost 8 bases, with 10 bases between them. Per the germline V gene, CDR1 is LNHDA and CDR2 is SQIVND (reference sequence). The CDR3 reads CASSAQVHTIYF. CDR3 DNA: TGTGCCAGTAGTGCACAGGTGCACACCATATATTTT.

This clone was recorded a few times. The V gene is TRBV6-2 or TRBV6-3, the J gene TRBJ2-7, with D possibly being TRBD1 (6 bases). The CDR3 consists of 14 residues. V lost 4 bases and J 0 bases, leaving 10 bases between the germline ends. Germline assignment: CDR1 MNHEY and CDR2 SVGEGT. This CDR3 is CASSLGTSSYEQYF. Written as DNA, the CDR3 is TGTGCCAGCAGTTTAGGGACATCCTCCTACGAGCAGTACTTC.

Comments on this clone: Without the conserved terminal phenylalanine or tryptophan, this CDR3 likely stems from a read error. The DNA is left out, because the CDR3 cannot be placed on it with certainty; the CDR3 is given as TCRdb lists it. The CDR3 sequence: CARGGAPHRPPA. This chain joins TRBV15 and TRBJ1-5. CDR1 is LNHNV and CDR2 is YYDKDF in the germline V gene (reference sequence). The CDR3 sequence runs 12 residues, both termini included.

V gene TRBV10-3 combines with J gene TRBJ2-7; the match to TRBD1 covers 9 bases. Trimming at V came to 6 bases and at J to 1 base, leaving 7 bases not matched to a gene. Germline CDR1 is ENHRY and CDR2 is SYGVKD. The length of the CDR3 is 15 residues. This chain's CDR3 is CAISRQGVGSYEQYF. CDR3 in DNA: TGTGCCATCAGCAGACAGGGGGTGGGGTCCTACGAGCAGTACTTC.

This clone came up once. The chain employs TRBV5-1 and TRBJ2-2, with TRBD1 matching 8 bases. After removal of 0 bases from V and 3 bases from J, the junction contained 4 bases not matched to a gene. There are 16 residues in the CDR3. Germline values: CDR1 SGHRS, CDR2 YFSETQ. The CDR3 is CASSLDRGWDTGELFF. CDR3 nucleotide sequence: TGCGCCAGCAGCTTGGACAGGGGGTGGGACACCGGGGAGCTGTTTTTT.

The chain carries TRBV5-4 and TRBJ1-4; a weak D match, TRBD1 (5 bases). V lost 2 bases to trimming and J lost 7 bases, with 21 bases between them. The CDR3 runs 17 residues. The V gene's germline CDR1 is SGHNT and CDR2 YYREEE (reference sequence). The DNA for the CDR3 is TGTGCCAGCAGCTTCGGAGCGCTGCGTGGGCAGGGTGAAAAACTGTTTTTT. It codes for CASSFGALRGQGEKLFF.